The 18 T cell receptor beta chains in this list originate from one sample, sequenced in a study of control samples from healthy donors and cancer patients. Here immunoSEQ multiplex PCR was the method, and the copy in TCRdb shows in-frame clones only, minus some. The table shows roughly 120,000 clones, with more than 85% occurring only once. Sequenced material: blood. Every receptor here comes from a man younger than 45 in good health.

The chain is built from TRBV6-7 and TRBJ2-1; TRBD2 matches at 11 bases. Being an ORF, TRBV6-7 has a function that is uncertain. J lost 2 bases, V lost 6 bases, and 3 bases had no gene match. The CDR3 has 15 amino acids. CDR3 residues: CASRATSGAYNEQFF. CDR3 DNA sequence: TGTGCCAGCAGAGCGACTAGCGGGGCCTACAATGAGCAGTTCTTC.

V and J are TRBV18 and TRBJ2-7; 8 nucleotides align to TRBD1. This CDR3 has 18 amino acids. The germline gives CDR1 KGHSH, CDR2 LQKENI. V was pared by 3 bases and J by 4 bases, with 17 bases of the junction left unmatched. In nucleotides, the CDR3 is TGTGCCAGCTCACCGCCCCGGGACAGGTTTTTTTCGTTTTACGAGCAGTACGTC. This sequence encodes CASSPPRDRFFSFYEQYV.

V gene TRBV18 combines with J gene TRBJ2-3; possible D gene TRBD2, 5 bases. The CDR3 extends over 14 amino acids. V lost 4 bases and J 5 bases, leaving 13 bases between the germline ends. Germline assignment: CDR1 KGHSH and CDR2 LQKENI. The CDR3 nucleotides are TGTGCCAGCTCACAACTCGTGACTAAAGATACGCAGTATTTT. It is translated as CASSQLVTKDTQYF.

The rearrangement uses TRBV9 and TRBJ1-1, with unresolved D. V lost 4 bases to trimming and J lost 1 base, with 8 bases between them. Germline V gives CDR1 SGDLS, CDR2 YYNGEE. This CDR3 region has 13 residues. CDR3: CASSLSPNTEAFF. For the CDR3, the DNA is TGTGCCAGCAGCTTAAGCCCGAACACTGAAGCTTTCTTT.

The gene calls are TRBV9 and TRBJ1-6, with 9 positions matching TRBD1. The V and J ends lost 3 bases and 7 bases, in that order; junction bases with no gene match: 2. In germline, CDR1 is SGDLS, CDR2 YYNGEE. This CDR3 comprises 14 residues. CDR3 sequence: CASSATGGNSPLHF. The CDR3 bases are TGTGCCAGCAGCGCGACAGGGGGGAATTCACCCCTCCACTTT.

The rearrangement uses TRBV6-5 and TRBJ1-1; 7 bases map to TRBD1. Losses at the gene ends were 7 bases for V and 3 bases for J; bases not matched to a gene: 5. The length of the CDR3 is 13 residues. The V gene's germline CDR1 is MNHEY and CDR2 SVGAGI. DNA for the CDR3: TGTGCCAGCACCGGGACAGTAGACACTGAAGCTTTCTTT. It translates to CASTGTVDTEAFF.

The chain is built from TRBV5-6 and TRBJ1-3; perhaps TRBD1 as D (5 bases). In germline, CDR1 is SGHDT, CDR2 YYEEEE. The CDR3 is 15 residues long. V lost 0 bases and J 4 bases, leaving 11 bases between the germline ends. CDR3 protein: CASSLGPGIGNTIYF. CDR3 nucleotide sequence: TGTGCCAGCAGCTTGGGCCCAGGGATCGGAAACACCATATATTTT.

This clone was recorded once. The chain has TRBV6-6 and TRBJ1-2; 7 bases are a match to TRBD1. The V and J ends lost 0 bases and 6 bases, in that order; junction bases with no gene match: 4. The CDR3 sequence is 14 residues long. Looked up from germline, CDR1 is MNHNY and CDR2 is SVGAGI (reference sequence). CDR3 DNA: TGTGCCAGCAGTTACTCGACAGGGTCACATGGCTACACCTTC. Translated, it gives CASSYSTGSHGYTF.

The chain has TRBV27 and TRBJ1-2; possibly TRBD1 for D (6 bases). V gave up 3 bases and J gave up 8 bases, with 10 bases separating them. The CDR3 sequence is 12 residues long. Germline V CDR1 and CDR2: MNHEY, SMNVEV (reference sequence). The CDR3 nucleotides are TGTGCCAGCAGTTTCCGGGGGGCCGGCTACACCTTC. Residues: CASSFRGAGYTF.

There are a few counts of this clone. V gene TRBV5-1 combines with J gene TRBJ2-2; 10 bases are a match to TRBD2. V lost 4 bases to trimming and J lost 2 bases; unmatched junction nucleotides: 14. Germline V CDR1 and CDR2: SGHRS, YFSETQ. The CDR3 runs 19 residues. CDR3 protein: CASSPQPIAGGINTGELFF. The CDR3 bases are TGCGCCAGCAGCCCCCAACCTATAGCGGGGGGAATTAACACCGGGGAGCTGTTTTTT.

This CDR3 is CASSSPTGFTETQYF. CDR3 nucleotide sequence: TGTGCCAGCAGCTCCCCCACAGGGTTTACGGAGACCCAGTACTTC. The chain has TRBV7-9 and TRBJ2-5; possible D gene TRBD1, 6 bases. Per germline, CDR1 SEHNR and CDR2 FQNEAQ (reference sequence). The CDR3 loop spans 15 amino acids. Trimming stripped 4 bases from V and 5 bases from J, with 17 bases between.

The rearrangement joins TRBV28 to TRBJ1-5; D unresolved. Germline values: CDR1 MDHEN, CDR2 SYDVKM. V was clipped by 2 bases and J by 6 bases, with 5 bases between them. The CDR3 loop spans 12 amino acids. The CDR3 sequence is CASSLGIQPQHF. The DNA of the CDR3 is TGTGCCAGCAGTTTAGGGATTCAGCCCCAGCATTTT.

The rearrangement links TRBV10-2 to TRBJ1-2; no clear D gene. The CDR3 is 13 amino acids. Trimming left V 2 bases short and J 1 base short, with 5 bases between. The V gene's germline CDR1 is WSHSY and CDR2 SAAADI. DNA of the CDR3: TGCGCCAGCAGTGAGAGGCTTAACTATGGCTACACCTTC. This translates into CASSERLNYGYTF.

The V gene is TRBV5-4, the J gene TRBJ1-1; TRBD1 aligns across 7 bases. The V gene's germline CDR1 is SGHNT and CDR2 YYREEE (reference sequence). The length of the CDR3 is 14 residues. V lost 5 bases and J lost 1; bases outside the gene matches: 5. Written as DNA, the CDR3 is TGTGCCAGCAGTTCGGACAGGCGGAACACTGAAGCTTTCTTT. Protein: CASSSDRRNTEAFF.

The chain has TRBV5-6 and TRBJ1-6, with D uncertain. Between the trimmed V and J ends, which lost 5 bases and 10 bases, there was a span of 10 bases. Germline lookup yields CDR1 SGHDT and CDR2 YYEEEE. There are 12 residues in the CDR3. This CDR3 is CASSSLGSPLHF. CDR3 DNA: TGTGCCAGCAGTTCCCTCGGGTCACCCCTCCACTTT.

This clone occurred once. V is TRBV27 and J is TRBJ2-1, with 8 positions matching TRBD2. The CDR3 sequence is 15 residues long. V trimming: 6 bases; J trimming: 9 bases; junction bases outside the gene matches: 13. Germline V gene sequence: CDR1 MNHEY, CDR2 SMNVEV (reference sequence). The CDR3 reads CASSLPGGGPGEQFF. The CDR3 coding sequence is TGTGCCAGCAGCCTCCCCGGCGGGGGGCCAGGTGAGCAGTTCTTC.

The rearrangement links TRBV2 to TRBJ1-1; 7 positions agree with TRBD1. This CDR3 region has 14 residues. Looked up from germline, CDR1 is SNHLY and CDR2 is FYNNEI. J lost 4 bases, V lost 3 bases, and 5 bases had no gene match. The CDR3 is CASSEGRGSTEAFF. The CDR3 nucleotides are TGTGCCAGCAGTGAGGGCAGGGGGAGCACTGAAGCTTTCTTT.

This sequence joins TRBV10-2 and TRBJ1-5, with D possibly matching TRBD1 (6 bases). This CDR3 spans 17 amino acids. Trimming left V 4 bases short and J 3 bases short, with 19 bases between. Germline-derived CDR1 and CDR2 are WSHSY and SAAADI. The DNA of the CDR3 is TGCGCCAGCAGTGGTTCCGGGGGGCAGGACTACAATCAGCCCCAGCATTTT. It codes for CASSGSGGQDYNQPQHF.